This T cell receptor beta chain was found in a study of T cell responses to AZD1222 COVID-19 vaccine. Study details: It was second doses at about 4 or about 12 weeks that were pooled.

Libraries were prepared by immunoSEQ multiplex PCR; TCRdb keeps only in-frame clonotypes and omits some of them. The sample includes 95,000 to 110,000 clones, 88% of them seen just once. Germline V lookup: CDR1 MDHEN, CDR2 SYDVKM. Trimming pared 8 bases from V and 0 bases from J, leaving 16 bases between. The CDR3 loop spans 15 amino acids. The sequenced sample was peripheral blood, obtained on day 0 of AZD1222 vaccination. The receptor comes from an adult in good health. The gene calls are TRBV28 and TRBJ2-5; possibly TRBD2 for D (6 bases). CDR3 residues: CASQVASEYQETQYF. The CDR3 nucleotides read TGTGCCAGCCAGGTAGCTAGCGAATACCAAGAGACCCAGTACTTC.